Each of the 5 T cell receptor beta chains below was sequenced from the same sample in a study of regulatory T cells in long-lasting Graves disease. Investigators prepared the TCR beta libraries by applying iRepertoire HTBI primers and Arm-PCR of CDR3 regions. MiXCR, run by TCRdb on the multiplex PCR reads, gives a single entry per CDR3 protein. The table shows about 350,000 distinct CDR3 sequences, with around 15% occurring only once. Noted time point: newly diagnosed GD, antithyroid drugs for less than 3 months. Construction of the TCR library relied on RNA isolated from PBMCs. In addition, the sample was reused for a study of T cells in Graves' hyperthyroidism and ophthalmopathy.

The sequencing used peripheral blood mononuclear cells (PBMCs), collected at new diagnosis, from a patient treated with antithyroid drugs. The source is a man aged 40-49 years with Graves disease.

This clonotype has a count of ten or more. The CDR3 DNA sequence: TGTGCCAGCAGCTTCAGCGGGGGGGCCAACAATGAGCAGTTCTTC. Residues: CASSFSGGANNEQFF. This chain links TRBV11-3 with TRBJ2-1; 10 nucleotides match TRBD2. Germline trimming cut 3 bases from V and 5 bases from J; bases unmatched to any gene: 4. From germline, CDR1 is SGHNT and CDR2 YENEEA. The CDR3 contains 15 residues.

This chain links TRBV2 with TRBJ2-1; 7 bases match TRBD1. The germline V gene encodes CDR1 SNHLY and CDR2 FYNNEI. CDR3 size: 13 residues. Trimming at V came to 5 bases and at J to 13 bases, leaving 11 bases not matched to a gene. The CDR3 region has the DNA TGTGCCAGCAGTCGAGGGGGCTTAGAGACCCAGTTCTTC. As protein: CASSRGGLETQFF.

This clonotype was picked up many times. The rearrangement joins TRBV2 to TRBJ1-1; 12 bases map to TRBD1. CDR1 and CDR2 from the germline V gene are SNHLY and FYNNEI. There are 14 residues in the CDR3. Trimming cost V 8 bases and J 7 bases; bases outside gene matches: 8. The CDR3 sequence: CASGGTGGYGEAFF. CDR3 sequence (DNA): TGTGCCAGCGGGGGGACAGGGGGCTACGGTGAAGCTTTCTTT.

In its sample, this clonotype was seen a few times. This chain uses TRBV12-3 or TRBV12-4 with TRBJ1-6, with D unresolved. The CDR3 consists of 14 residues. V lost 3 bases and J lost 10, with 13 bases in between. CDR3 in amino acids: CASSFEGGRSPLHF. CDR3 in DNA: TGTGCCAGCAGTTTTGAGGGTGGGAGGTCACCCCTCCACTTT.

As to this clonotype: A much larger clone lies a single base off, so this may be a read error. The chain combines TRBV9 with TRBJ2-3; TRBD1 agrees at 11 bases. With V trimmed by 4 bases and J by 4 bases, 26 bases remained unmatched. Germline V gene sequence: CDR1 SGDLS, CDR2 YYNGEE. The CDR3 loop spans 22 amino acids. The CDR3 spells CASSWPRSGTGGKEEAADTQYF. In DNA, the CDR3 is TGTGCCAGCAGCTGGCCCCGGTCTGGGACAGGGGGTAAAGAGGAGGCTGCAGATACGCAGTATTTT.